These 7 T cell receptor beta chains share one sample of origin, sequenced in a study of identical twins. MiXCR, applied by TCRdb to the 5' RACE reads, yields one record per CDR3 protein. The repertoire holds some 250,000 distinct CDR3 sequences, with approximately 7.1% as singletons. These data also featured in a second study, about T cells expressing NK-cell markers.

Sample: CD8+ T cells sorted from blood. The origin of the receptors is a woman aged 18-35 years in good health.

This chain uses TRBV20-1 with TRBJ2-3; D may be TRBD2 (5 bases). Germline V gene sequence: CDR1 DFQATT, CDR2 SNEGSKA (reference sequence). V gave up 1 base and J gave up 0 bases, with 8 bases separating them. CDR3 length equals 14 residues. CDR3 loop: CSARGWRSTDTQYF. The CDR3 coding sequence is TGCAGTGCTAGAGGGTGGAGGAGCACAGATACGCAGTATTTT.

This clonotype appeared a few times. This chain uses TRBV7-2 with TRBJ2-1, with 11 bases matching TRBD2. V lost 1 base, J lost 9 bases, and 8 bases stayed unmatched. The length of the CDR3 is 16 residues. CDR1 and CDR2 (germline): SGHTA, FQGNSA. The CDR3 nucleotides read TGTGCCAGCAGCTTAGGATTAGCGGGAGGGGGCCTTGAGCAGTTCTTC. Translation: CASSLGLAGGGLEQFF.

A few counts support this clonotype. The chain carries TRBV20-1 and TRBJ2-1; 9 bases map to TRBD2. V lost 4 bases and J lost 7; bases outside the gene matches: 11. The CDR3 contains 15 residues. Germline V gene lookup returns CDR1 DFQATT and CDR2 SNEGSKA (reference sequence). Here the CDR3 DNA reads TGCAGTGCTAACTCTTTGGCGGGGGGGTCGAATGAGCAGTTCTTC. Translation gives CSANSLAGGSNEQFF.

This clonotype was counted at least ten times. The chain couples TRBV5-1 to TRBJ2-7; D is ambiguous. Looked up from germline, CDR1 is SGHRS and CDR2 is YFSETQ. The CDR3 is made up of 15 amino acids. V was pared by 1 base and J by 5 bases, with 16 bases between. DNA for the CDR3: TGCGCCAGCAGCTTGAATCACCTTCTCAGCAACGAGCAGTACTTC. Translating gives CASSLNHLLSNEQYF.

The table lists this clonotype with a few counts. The rearrangement links TRBV9 to TRBJ2-7, with D possibly called TRBD1 or TRBD2 (6 bases each). This CDR3 has 13 residues. CDR1 and CDR2 from the germline V gene are SGDLS and YYNGEE. Trimming pared 0 bases from V and 6 bases from J, leaving 10 bases between. CDR3 protein: CASSVEGGGEQYF. The CDR3 DNA reads TGTGCCAGCAGCGTAGAGGGGGGAGGCGAGCAGTACTTC.

The chain has TRBV6-2 or TRBV6-3 and TRBJ1-2; D might be TRBD1 (5 bases). This CDR3 has 13 residues. Trimming cost V 4 bases and J 8 bases, with 14 bases left between them. In germline, CDR1 is MNHEY, CDR2 SVGEGT. In DNA, the CDR3 is TGTGCCAGCAGTTCGATAAGGGGATTAGGCTACACCTTC. Translated, it gives CASSSIRGLGYTF.

This clonotype has more than one count but fewer than ten. V gene TRBV9 combines with J gene TRBJ2-2, with 9 positions matching TRBD2. The CDR3 is 16 amino acids. Unmatched junction bases numbered 1, after V lost 0 bases and J lost 1 base. Germline V gene sequence: CDR1 SGDLS, CDR2 YYNGEE. The CDR3, as DNA: TGTGCCAGCAGCGTAGGTAGCGGGGGGAACACCGGGGAGCTGTTTTTT. Its protein product is CASSVGSGGNTGELFF.